The 5 T cell receptor beta chains below come from one sample, sequenced in a study of spatial heterogeneity in lung cancer. Time point reported: sample taken at primary tumor resection. TCRdb re-called the 5' RACE reads with MiXCR, one entry per CDR3 protein. The data hold some 34,000 distinct CDR3 sequences, with less than 8.5% observed a single time. The sequencing here drew on PBMCs, taken at surgery. Every receptor here comes from a female donor with early-stage non-small cell lung cancer.

This clonotype was observed many times. The J gene is TRBJ2-3, the V gene TRBV24-1, with TRBD2 matching 13 bases. The CDR3 loop spans 17 amino acids. Germline lookup yields CDR1 KGHDR and CDR2 SFDVKD. V dropped 3 bases and J dropped 2; count of bases not matched to a gene: 4. CDR3 sequence reads: CATSDDGLAGVTDTQYF. DNA for the CDR3: TGTGCCACCAGTGATGATGGACTAGCGGGAGTCACAGATACGCAGTATTTT.

This clonotype was counted ten times or more. The CDR3 coding sequence is TGTGCCAGCAGCCGCGAGAGCGGGACCTACAATGAGCAGTTCTTC. As protein: CASSRESGTYNEQFF. The V call is TRBV2, the J call TRBJ2-1; 7 bases line up with TRBD2. The V gene's germline CDR1 is SNHLY and CDR2 FYNNEI. The CDR3 consists of 15 residues. J gave up 2 bases and V 6 bases, and 7 bases lay outside the gene matches.

The V call is TRBV4-3, the J call TRBJ1-6; D is undetermined. Trimming took 5 bases from V and 9 from J, leaving 11 bases between them. In germline, CDR1 is LGHNA, CDR2 YSLEER. The CDR3 spans 13 residues. The CDR3 loop is CASSAEEGSPLHF. The CDR3 region has the DNA TGCGCCAGCAGCGCGGAGGAGGGTTCACCCCTCCACTTT.

Only a few counts were recorded for this clonotype. The chain uses TRBV6-5 and TRBJ1-1; D unclear. CDR3 length equals 13 residues. With 4 bases removed from V and 5 bases from J, the gap between germline ends came to 11 bases. Germline assignment: CDR1 MNHEY and CDR2 SVGAGI. The CDR3 sequence is CASSSLGQTEAFF. CDR3 sequence (DNA): TGTGCCAGCAGTTCCCTCGGGCAGACTGAAGCTTTCTTT.

In this sample, this clonotype turned up many times. The rearrangement joins TRBV5-6 to TRBJ2-1, with D unresolved. The V gene lost 2 bases and the J gene lost 9 bases, with 18 bases spanning the gap. The CDR3 totals 15 residues. Per the germline V gene, CDR1 is SGHDT and CDR2 is YYEEEE. CDR3 sequence reads: CASSFFGRDIGEQFF. The CDR3 DNA follows: TGTGCCAGCAGCTTTTTCGGACGAGACATTGGTGAGCAGTTCTTC.